The clone carrying this T cell receptor beta chain was seen only a few times. The antigen remains unidentified. The TCRbeta library was prepared with unique molecular identifiers. TCRdb reprocessed the PCR reads with MiXCR, giving one entry per CDR3 protein. The table lists roughly 490,000 distinct CDR3 sequences, about an eighth of them singletons, with less than 15% in the top ten. This record belongs to a study of T-cell reconstitution after alpha-beta-depleted transplantation in children. General study results and limits: Several hundred expanded graft clones reportedly were the source of alpha-beta T cells about two months after transplant.

Germline V lookup: CDR1 ENHRY, CDR2 SYGVKD. The CDR3 has 18 amino acids. The trim removed 4 bases at V and 0 bases at J, leaving 11 bases unmatched. The sequences come from PBMCs, mostly from graft donor cells, collected 180 days after TCRalphabeta/CD19-depleted stem cell transplant. This TCR came from a female patient aged 2-9 years who had a stem cell transplant for aplastic anemia, so the T cells may come from the graft donor. This chain connects TRBV10-3 to TRBJ1-4; 7 bases fit TRBD1. Here the CDR3 DNA reads TGTGCCATCAGTGCGAGGGGGCCTCACAGTACAACTAATGAAAAACTGTTTTTT. Its translation is CAISARGPHSTTNEKLFF.